The T cell receptor (beta chain) under discussion was sequenced for a study of cytomegalovirus exposure and HLA in healthy donors. The donors gave bone marrow, and they were healthy. Findings and limits, study-wide: A later analysis linked a missense DCLRE1C variant to TCR beta V- and J-gene trimming. Later analysis identified several of the most significant clusters that appeared linked to common viral pathogens. The classifier was said to identify cytomegalovirus status with high specificity and sensitivity.

This clone was found a few times. Its antigen is not identified. Both 60 Vbeta primers and 13 Jbeta primers went into the PCR. TCRdb's table, derived via immunoSEQ multiplex PCR, lists solely in-frame clones and lacks some. The sample has approximately 280,000 clones; 85% to 90% are singletons. This TCR came from a woman between 18 and 30 years old in good health and CMV-seronegative. Sample: PBMCs.

The CDR3 nucleotides are TGTGCCAGTAGTAACCAACAGACGGTTAACTATGGCTACACCTTC. Translating gives CASSNQQTVNYGYTF. The V gene is TRBV19, the J gene TRBJ1-2; D is uncertain. This CDR3 spans 15 amino acids. Germline V CDR1 and CDR2: LNHDA, SQIVND (reference sequence). V was clipped by 4 bases and J by 1 base, with 13 bases between them.